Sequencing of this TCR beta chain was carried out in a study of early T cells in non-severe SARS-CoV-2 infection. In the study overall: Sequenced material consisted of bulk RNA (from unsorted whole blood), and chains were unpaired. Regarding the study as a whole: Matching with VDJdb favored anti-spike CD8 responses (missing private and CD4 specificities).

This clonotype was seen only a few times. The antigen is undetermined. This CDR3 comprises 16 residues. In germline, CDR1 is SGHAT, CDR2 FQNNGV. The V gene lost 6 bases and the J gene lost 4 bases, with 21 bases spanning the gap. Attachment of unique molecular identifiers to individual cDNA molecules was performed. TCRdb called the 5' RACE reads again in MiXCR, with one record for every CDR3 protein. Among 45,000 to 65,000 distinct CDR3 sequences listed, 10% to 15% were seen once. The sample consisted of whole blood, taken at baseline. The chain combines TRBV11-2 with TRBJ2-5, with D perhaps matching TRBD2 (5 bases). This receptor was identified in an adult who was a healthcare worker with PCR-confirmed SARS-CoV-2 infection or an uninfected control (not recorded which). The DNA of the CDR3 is TGTGCCAGCAGGGCAAATCGGGCGGGCGGTCGAGAGACCCAGTACTTC. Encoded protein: CASRANRAGGRETQYF.